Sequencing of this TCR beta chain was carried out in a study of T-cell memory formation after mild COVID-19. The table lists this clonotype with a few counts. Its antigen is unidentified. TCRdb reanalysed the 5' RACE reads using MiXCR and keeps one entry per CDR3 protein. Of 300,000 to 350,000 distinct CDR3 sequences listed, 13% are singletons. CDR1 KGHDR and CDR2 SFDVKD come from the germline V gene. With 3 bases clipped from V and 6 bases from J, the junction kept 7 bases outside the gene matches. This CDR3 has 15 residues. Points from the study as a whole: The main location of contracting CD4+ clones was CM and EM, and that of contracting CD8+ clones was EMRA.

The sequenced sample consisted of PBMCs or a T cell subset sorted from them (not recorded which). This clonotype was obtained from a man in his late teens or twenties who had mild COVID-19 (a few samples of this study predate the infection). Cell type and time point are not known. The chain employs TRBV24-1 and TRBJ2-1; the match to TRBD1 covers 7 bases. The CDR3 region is CATSDRQGFLNEQFF. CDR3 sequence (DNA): TGTGCCACCAGTGATAGACAGGGTTTTCTCAATGAGCAGTTCTTC.